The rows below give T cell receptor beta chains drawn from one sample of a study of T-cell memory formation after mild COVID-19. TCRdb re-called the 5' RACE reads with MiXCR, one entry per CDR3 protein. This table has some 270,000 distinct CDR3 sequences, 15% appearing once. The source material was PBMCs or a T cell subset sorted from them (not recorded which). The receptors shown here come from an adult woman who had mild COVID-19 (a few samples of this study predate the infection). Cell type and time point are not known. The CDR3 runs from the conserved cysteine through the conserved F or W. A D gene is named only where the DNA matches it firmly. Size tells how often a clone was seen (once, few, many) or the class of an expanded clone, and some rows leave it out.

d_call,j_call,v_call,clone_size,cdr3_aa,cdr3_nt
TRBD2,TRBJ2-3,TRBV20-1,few,CSAEDPSGRIDTQYF,TGCAGTGCTGAGGATCCTAGCGGGAGGATAGATACGCAGTATTTT
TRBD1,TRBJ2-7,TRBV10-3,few,CAISESMPGQGAYEQYF,TGTGCCATCAGTGAGTCCATGCCGGGACAGGGGGCCTACGAGCAGTACTTC
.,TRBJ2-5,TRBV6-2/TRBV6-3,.,CASRSQGAKTQYF,TGTGCCAGCAGATCACAGGGTGCGAAGACCCAGTACTTC
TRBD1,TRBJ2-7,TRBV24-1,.,CATSDPGQNYEQYF,TGTGCCACCAGTGACCCGGGACAGAACTACGAGCAGTACTTC
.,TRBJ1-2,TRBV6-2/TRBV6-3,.,CASSYGKGTAMAEGYTF,TGTGCCAGCAGTTACGGGAAGGGGACCGCTATGGCGGAGGGCTACACCTTC
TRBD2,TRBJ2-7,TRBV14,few,CASSPYGSGSYEQYF,TGTGCCAGCAGCCCTTATGGTAGCGGGAGCTACGAGCAGTACTTC
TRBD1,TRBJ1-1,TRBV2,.,CASMAFTDREESEAFF,TGTGCCAGCATGGCTTTCACGGACAGGGAGGAGAGTGAAGCTTTCTTT
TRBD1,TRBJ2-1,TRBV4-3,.,CASSQGTGFRNNEQFF,TGCGCCAGCAGCCAAGGGACAGGTTTTCGGAACAATGAGCAGTTCTTC
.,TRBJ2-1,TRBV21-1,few,CASSKREERAPPYNEQFF,TGTGCCAGCAGCAAGCGAGAGGAAAGGGCCCCCCCCTACAATGAGCAGTTCTTC
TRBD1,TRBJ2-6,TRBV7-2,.,CASSLGTGFSGANVLTF,TGTGCCAGCAGCCTGGGGACAGGGTTCTCTGGGGCCAACGTCCTGACTTTC
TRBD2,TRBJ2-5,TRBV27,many,CASSLLSSGSGETQYF,TGTGCCAGCAGTTTATTGTCTAGCGGGAGTGGGGAGACCCAGTACTTC
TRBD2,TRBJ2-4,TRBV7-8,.,CASSPRLMGEGNIQYF,TGTGCCAGCAGCCCTCGGTTGATGGGGGAGGGAAACATTCAGTACTTC
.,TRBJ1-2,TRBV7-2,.,CASSPSSGRYGYTF,TGTGCCAGCAGCCCGTCCTCGGGGAGGTATGGCTACACCTTC
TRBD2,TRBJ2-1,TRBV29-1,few,CSVTSGSDNEQFF,TGCAGCGTCACTAGCGGGAGTGATAATGAGCAGTTCTTC
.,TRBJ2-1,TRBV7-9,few,CASSYRRDNEQFF,TGTGCCAGCAGCTACAGACGGGACAATGAGCAGTTCTTC
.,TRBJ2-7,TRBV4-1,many,CASSVIPPHPGTWEQYF,TGCGCCAGCAGCGTTATACCGCCGCACCCTGGAACTTGGGAGCAGTACTTC
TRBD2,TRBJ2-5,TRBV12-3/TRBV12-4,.,CASSSTTLAGGLHETQYF,TGTGCCAGCAGTTCCACGACTCTAGCGGGGGGGCTGCATGAGACCCAGTACTTC
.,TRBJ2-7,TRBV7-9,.,CASSLRRGSDYEQYF,TGTGCCAGCAGCTTACGTAGGGGATCGGACTACGAGCAGTACTTC
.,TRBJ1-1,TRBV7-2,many,CASSLTPNTEAFF,TGTGCCAGCAGCTTAACCCCGAACACTGAAGCTTTCTTT
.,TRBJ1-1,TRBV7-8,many,CASSLEQGRTEAFF,TGTGCCAGCAGCTTAGAGCAGGGGCGGACTGAAGCTTTCTTT
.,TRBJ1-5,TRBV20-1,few,CSARERAGRNQPQHF,TGCAGTGCTAGAGAAAGAGCAGGACGCAATCAGCCCCAGCATTTT
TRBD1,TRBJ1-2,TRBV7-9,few,CASSPLGTGRSYGYTF,TGTGCCAGCAGCCCACTAGGGACAGGCAGAAGCTATGGCTACACCTTC
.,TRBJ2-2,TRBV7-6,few,CASSLHSFANTGELFF,TGTGCAAGCAGCTTACACAGCTTCGCGAACACCGGGGAGCTGTTTTTT
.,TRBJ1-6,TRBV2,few,CASGRGRGVNSPLHF,TGTGCCAGCGGCAGAGGGCGGGGGGTGAATTCACCCCTCCACTTT
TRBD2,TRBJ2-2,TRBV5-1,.,CASSPGTSGRLAGELFF,TGCGCCAGCAGCCCAGGGACTAGCGGGAGATTGGCCGGGGAGCTGTTTTTT
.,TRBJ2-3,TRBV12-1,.,CASSFAAGCTDTQYF,TGTGCCAGCAGCTTTGCGGCGGGATGCACAGATACGCAGTATTTT
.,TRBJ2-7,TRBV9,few,CASSAEGGTPARVQYF,TGTGCCAGCAGCGCGGAGGGCGGGACACCCGCCCGGGTGCAGTACTTC
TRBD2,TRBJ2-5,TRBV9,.,CASSATSGGAGETLYF,TGTGCCAGCAGCGCGACTAGCGGGGGGGCCGGGGAGACCCTGTACTTC
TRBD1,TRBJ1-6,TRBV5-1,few,CASSPHGTGGNSPLHF,TGCGCCAGCAGCCCCCACGGGACAGGGGGCAATTCACCCCTCCACTTT
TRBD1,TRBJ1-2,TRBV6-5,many,CASSRRLLRDRETYGYTF,TGTGCCAGCAGTCGACGCCTTCTTCGGGACAGGGAGACCTATGGCTACACCTTC
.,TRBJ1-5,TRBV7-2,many,CASSLQGSQPQHF,TGTGCCAGCAGCTTACAGGGGAGTCAGCCCCAGCATTTT
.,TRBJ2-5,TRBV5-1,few,CASSLGSGTMRETQYF,TGCGCCAGCAGCTTGGGGTCCGGGACCATGAGGGAGACCCAGTACTTC
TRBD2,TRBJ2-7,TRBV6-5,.,CASNFDGRASEQYF,TGTGCCAGCAATTTCGACGGGAGGGCTTCCGAGCAGTACTTC
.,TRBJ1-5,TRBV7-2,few,CASSSQEGNQPQHF,TGTGCCAGCAGCTCACAGGAGGGCAATCAGCCCCAGCATTTT
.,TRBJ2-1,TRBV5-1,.,CASRPGHNEQFF,TGCGCCAGCAGACCCGGACACAATGAGCAGTTCTTC
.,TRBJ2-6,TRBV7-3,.,CASSQGLSGANVLTF,TGTGCCAGCAGTCAAGGACTCTCTGGGGCCAACGTCCTGACTTTC
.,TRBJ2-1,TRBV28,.,CASSLTRSEQFF,TGTGCCAGCAGTTTAACTAGATCTGAGCAGTTCTTC
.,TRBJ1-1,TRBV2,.,CASNKQGLNTEAFF,TGTGCCAGCAACAAGCAGGGCCTGAACACTGAAGCTTTCTTT
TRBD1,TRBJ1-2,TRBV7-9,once,CASSSTGQANGYTF,TGTGCCAGCAGCTCTACAGGACAGGCCAATGGCTACACCTTC
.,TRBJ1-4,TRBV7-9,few,CASSFRGSTNEKLFF,TGTGCCAGCAGCTTTCGGGGGTCAACTAATGAAAAACTGTTTTTT
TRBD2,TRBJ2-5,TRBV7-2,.,CASSLAGLAGGETQYF,TGTGCCAGCAGCTTAGCCGGACTAGCGGGAGGAGAGACCCAGTACTTC
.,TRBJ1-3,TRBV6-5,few,CASSYSVIRDIRGNTIYF,TGTGCCAGCAGTTACTCGGTCATCCGGGACATCCGAGGAAACACCATATATTTT
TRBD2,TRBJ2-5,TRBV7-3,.,CASSLTGAGGWETQYF,TGTGCCAGCAGCTTAACTGGGGCGGGAGGTTGGGAGACCCAGTACTTC
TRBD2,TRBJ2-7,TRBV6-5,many,CASSYYGSGRPYEQYF,TGTGCCAGCAGTTACTATGGGAGCGGGAGGCCCTACGAGCAGTACTTC
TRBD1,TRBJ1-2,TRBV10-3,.,CAISEPGTGGAGGYTF,TGTGCCATCAGCGAACCCGGGACAGGGGGCGCGGGTGGCTACACCTTC
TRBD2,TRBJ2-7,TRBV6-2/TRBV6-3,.,CASSPPGLAGDPYEQYF,TGTGCCAGCAGTCCTCCGGGACTAGCGGGAGACCCCTACGAGCAGTACTTC